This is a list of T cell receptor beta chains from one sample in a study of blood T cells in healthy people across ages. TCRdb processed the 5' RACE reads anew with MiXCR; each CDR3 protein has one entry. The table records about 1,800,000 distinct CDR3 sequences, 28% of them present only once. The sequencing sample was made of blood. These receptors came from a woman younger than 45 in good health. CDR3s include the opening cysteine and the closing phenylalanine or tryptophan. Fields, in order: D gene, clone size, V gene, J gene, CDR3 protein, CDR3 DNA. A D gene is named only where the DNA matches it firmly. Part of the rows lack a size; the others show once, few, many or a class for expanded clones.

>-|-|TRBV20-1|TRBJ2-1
CSARNRVSSYNEQFF
TGCAGTGCCAGAAACAGGGTCAGCTCCTACAATGAGCAGTTCTTC
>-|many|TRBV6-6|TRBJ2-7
CATTWAPYSRDYEQYF
TGTGCCACCACTTGGGCACCTTACTCGCGGGACTACGAGCAGTACTTC
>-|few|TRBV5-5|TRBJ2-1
CTSSLGATNEQFF
TGTACCAGCAGCTTGGGAGCGACCAATGAGCAGTTCTTC
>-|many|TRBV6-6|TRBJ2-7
CASSSPGDYEQYF
TGTGCCAGCAGTTCCCCCGGGGACTACGAGCAGTACTTC
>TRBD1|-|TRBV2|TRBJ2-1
CASKGQGAVYNEQFF
TGTGCCAGCAAAGGACAGGGGGCAGTCTACAATGAGCAGTTCTTC
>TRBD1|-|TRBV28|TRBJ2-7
CAGGSAGTGYEQYF
TGTGCCGGCGGGAGCGCCGGGACAGGGTACGAGCAGTACTTC
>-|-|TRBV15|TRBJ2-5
CATSRGRRNSYNEQYF
TGTGCCACCAGCAGAGGTAGACGCAATTCCTACAATGAGCAGTACTTC
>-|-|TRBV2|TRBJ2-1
CASSRVGRVGGSKATYNEQFF
TGTGCCAGCAGCCGAGTTGGGCGAGTGGGGGGCTCTAAGGCGACCTACAATGAGCAGTTCTTC
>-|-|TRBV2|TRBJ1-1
CASSEFGGRTEAFF
TGTGCCAGCAGTGAATTTGGTGGGAGAACTGAAGCTTTCTTT
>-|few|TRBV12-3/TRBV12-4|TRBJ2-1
CASSAGRGDYNEQFF
TGTGCCAGCAGTGCGGGCAGGGGGGACTACAATGAGCAGTTCTTC
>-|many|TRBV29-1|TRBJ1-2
CSVDVGYGYTF
TGCAGCGTTGATGTCGGGTATGGCTACACCTTC
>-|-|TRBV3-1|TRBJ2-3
CASSQYWDRQGDTQYF
TGTGCCAGCAGCCAATATTGGGACCGCCAAGGGGATACGCAGTATTTT
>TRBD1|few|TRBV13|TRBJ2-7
CAGSQTGGYEQYF
TGTGCCGGCAGCCAAACAGGGGGCTACGAGCAGTACTTC
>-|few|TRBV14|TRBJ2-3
CASSPPRRGRTDTQYF
TGTGCCAGCAGCCCCCCCCGCCGCGGTCGCACAGATACGCAGTATTTT
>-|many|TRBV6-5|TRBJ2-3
CASRASRDTQYF
TGTGCCAGCAGGGCATCCAGGGATACGCAGTATTTT
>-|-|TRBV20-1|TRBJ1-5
CSAGKGEYNQPQHF
TGCAGTGCCGGGAAGGGGGAGTACAATCAGCCCCAGCATTTT
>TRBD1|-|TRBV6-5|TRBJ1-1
CASSYSYRQGTEAFF
TGTGCCAGCAGTTACTCGTATAGACAGGGAACTGAAGCTTTCTTT
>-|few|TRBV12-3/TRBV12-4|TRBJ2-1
CASSYTGEQFF
TGTGCCAGCAGTTACACAGGGGAGCAGTTCTTC
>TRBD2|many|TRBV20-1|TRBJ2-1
CSARDRWGGTRTSGNEQFF
TGCAGTGCTAGAGATCGATGGGGGGGTACAAGGACTAGCGGTAATGAGCAGTTCTTC
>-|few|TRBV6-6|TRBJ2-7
CASGSPSYEQYF
TGTGCCAGCGGTTCGCCATCCTACGAGCAGTACTTC
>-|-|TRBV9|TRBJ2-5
CASSMWLEEQYF
TGTGCCAGCAGCATGTGGCTGGAAGAGCAGTACTTC
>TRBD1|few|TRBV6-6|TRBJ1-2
CASSYSTRGQVGGYTF
TGTGCCAGCAGTTACTCGACGCGGGGACAGGTCGGCGGCTACACCTTC
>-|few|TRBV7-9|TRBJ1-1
CASSLGGFAEAFF
TGTGCCAGCAGTCTAGGGGGTTTCGCTGAAGCTTTCTTT
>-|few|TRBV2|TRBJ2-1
CASSEEGMVFF
TGTGCCAGCAGTGAAGAGGGTATGGTGTTCTTC
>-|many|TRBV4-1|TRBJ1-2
CASSQVEHPYGYTF
TGCGCCAGCAGCCAAGTTGAACACCCCTATGGCTACACCTTC
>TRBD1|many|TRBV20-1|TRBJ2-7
CSAETGTGREQYF
TGCAGTGCTGAAACCGGGACAGGGCGCGAGCAGTACTTC
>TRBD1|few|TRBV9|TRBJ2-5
CASSVETTGTGEQETQYF
TGTGCCAGCAGCGTAGAAACAACCGGGACAGGAGAACAAGAGACCCAGTACTTC
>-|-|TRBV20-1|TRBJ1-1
CSASAQAGAFF
TGCAGTGCTAGTGCCCAGGCAGGAGCTTTCTTT
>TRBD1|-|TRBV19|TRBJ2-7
CAAGTGIYEQYF
TGTGCCGCCGGGACAGGGATTTACGAGCAGTACTTC
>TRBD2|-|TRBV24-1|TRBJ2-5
CATIDHPVTSGQETQYF
TGTGCCACCATCGATCACCCAGTGACTAGCGGTCAAGAGACCCAGTACTTC
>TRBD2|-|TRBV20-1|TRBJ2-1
CSATSSGPYREQFF
TGCAGTGCTACTTCTAGCGGGCCCTATCGTGAGCAGTTCTTC
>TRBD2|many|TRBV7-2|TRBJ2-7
CASSLSASGRTLSYEQYF
TGTGCCAGCAGCCTAAGCGCCAGCGGGAGGACCCTATCCTACGAGCAGTACTTC
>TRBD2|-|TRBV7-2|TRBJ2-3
CASSTLAGGVDTQYF
TGTGCCAGCAGCACACTAGCGGGGGGAGTAGATACGCAGTATTTT
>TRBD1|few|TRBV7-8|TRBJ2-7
CAGSWDSREQYF
TGTGCCGGCAGCTGGGACAGCCGCGAGCAGTACTTC
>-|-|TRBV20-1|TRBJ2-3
CSAREGRLASTDTQYF
TGCAGTGCTAGAGAGGGTCGGCTGGCTAGCACAGATACGCAGTATTTT
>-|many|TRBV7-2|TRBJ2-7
CASSSTLGFEQYF
TGTGCCAGCAGCTCAACACTAGGTTTCGAGCAGTACTTC
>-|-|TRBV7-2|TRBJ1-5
CASSGRGGGQPQHF
TGTGCCAGCAGCGGACGGGGGGGAGGACAGCCCCAGCATTTT
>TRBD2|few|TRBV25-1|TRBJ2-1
CASSSGLAGLLNEQFF
TGTGCCAGCAGTTCGGGACTAGCGGGACTACTCAATGAGCAGTTCTTC
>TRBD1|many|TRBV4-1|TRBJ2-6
CASSQTGGAPPGANVLTF
TGCGCCAGCAGCCAGACAGGGGGCGCCCCCCCTGGGGCCAACGTCCTGACTTTC
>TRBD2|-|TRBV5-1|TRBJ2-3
CASRLAGYTDTQYF
TGCGCCAGCAGGCTAGCGGGGTACACAGATACGCAGTATTTT
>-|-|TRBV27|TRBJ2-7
CATGGGGLASPYEQYF
TGTGCCACCGGTGGGGGTGGGCTAGCGTCTCCCTACGAGCAGTACTTC
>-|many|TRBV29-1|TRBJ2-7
CSVETGTPQYEQYF
TGCAGCGTTGAGACCGGGACTCCCCAATACGAGCAGTACTTC